The source of this T cell receptor beta chain is a study of response to subunit inactivated influenza vaccine. TCRdb redid the calling of the RT-PCR reads with MiXCR, one entry per CDR3 protein. This table has 500,000 to 550,000 distinct CDR3 sequences, approximately 24% appearing once. This sample was shared with a second study, whose subject was T cells expressing NK-cell markers. This second report adds: 5'RACE template switching built TCR beta cDNA with unique molecular identifiers. In about 6 donors, dominant CD3+CD56+NKG2C+ clonotypes ranked among the top 10 CD8+ clonotypes.

The TCR comes from a middle-aged man who received an inactivated influenza vaccine. Sequences were derived from CD4+ T cells sorted from PBMCs, sampled roughly 13 days after vaccination.

CDR3 sequence reads: CSARPTNEKLFF. For the CDR3, the DNA is TGCAGTGCTAGGCCAACTAATGAAAAACTGTTTTTT. The rearrangement links TRBV20-1 to TRBJ1-4; D remains unclear. There are 12 residues in the CDR3. The germline V and J ends were trimmed by 3 bases and 0 bases, with 2 bases remaining between them. Germline V gene data show CDR1 as DFQATT and CDR2 as SNEGSKA (reference sequence).